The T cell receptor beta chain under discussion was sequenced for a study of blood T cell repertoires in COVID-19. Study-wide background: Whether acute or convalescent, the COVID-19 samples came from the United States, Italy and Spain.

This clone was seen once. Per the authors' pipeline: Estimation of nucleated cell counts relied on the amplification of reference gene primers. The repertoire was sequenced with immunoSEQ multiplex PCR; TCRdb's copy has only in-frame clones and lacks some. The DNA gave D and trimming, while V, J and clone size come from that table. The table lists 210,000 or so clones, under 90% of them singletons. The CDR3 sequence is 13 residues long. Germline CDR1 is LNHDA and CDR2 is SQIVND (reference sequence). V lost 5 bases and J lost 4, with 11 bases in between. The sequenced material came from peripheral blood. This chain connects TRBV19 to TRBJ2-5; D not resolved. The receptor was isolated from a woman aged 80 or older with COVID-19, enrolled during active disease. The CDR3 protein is CASSAGVVETQYF. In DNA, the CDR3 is TGTGCCAGTAGTGCCGGTGTGGTAGAGACCCAGTACTTC.